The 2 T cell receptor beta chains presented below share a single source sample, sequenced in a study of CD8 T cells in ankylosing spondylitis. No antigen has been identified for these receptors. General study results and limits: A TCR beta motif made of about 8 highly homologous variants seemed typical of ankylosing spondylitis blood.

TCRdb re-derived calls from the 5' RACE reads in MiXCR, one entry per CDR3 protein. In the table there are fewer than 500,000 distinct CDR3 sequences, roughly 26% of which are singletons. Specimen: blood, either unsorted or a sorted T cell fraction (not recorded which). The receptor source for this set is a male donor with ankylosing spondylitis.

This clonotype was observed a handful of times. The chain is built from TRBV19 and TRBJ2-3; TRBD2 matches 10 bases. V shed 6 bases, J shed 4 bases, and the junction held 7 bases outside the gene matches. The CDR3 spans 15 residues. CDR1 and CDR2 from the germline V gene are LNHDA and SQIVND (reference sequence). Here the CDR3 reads CASRELAGTADTQYF. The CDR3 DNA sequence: TGTGCCAGTAGGGAACTAGCGGGGACCGCAGATACGCAGTATTTT.

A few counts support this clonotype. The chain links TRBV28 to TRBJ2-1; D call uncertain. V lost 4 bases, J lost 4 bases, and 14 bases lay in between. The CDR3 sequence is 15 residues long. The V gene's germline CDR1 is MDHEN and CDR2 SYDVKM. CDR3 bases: TGTGCCAGCAGTTCGCTGAGTTCCATTTACAATGAGCAGTTCTTC. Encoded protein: CASSSLSSIYNEQFF. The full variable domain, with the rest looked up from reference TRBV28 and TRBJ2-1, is DVKVTQSSRYLVKRTGEKVFLECVQDMDHENMFWYRQDPGLGLRLIYFSYDVKMKEKGDIPEGYSVSREKKERFSLILESASTNQTSMYLCASSSLSSIYNEQFFGPGTRLTVL.